One and the same sample provided the 3 T cell receptor beta chains below, sequenced in a study of T-cell reconstitution after alpha-beta-depleted transplantation in children. The TCRbeta library was prepared with unique molecular identifiers. TCRdb re-called the PCR reads with MiXCR, one entry per CDR3 protein. The repertoire consists of about 170,000 distinct CDR3 sequences, with over 8.5% occurring once and the leading ten covering approximately 13%. Sample: PBMCs, taken before TCRalphabeta/CD19-depleted stem cell transplant. Receptors were obtained from a boy aged 2 to 10 with acute myeloid leukemia, due to receive a stem cell transplant.

This clonotype was counted many times. The rearrangement joins TRBV7-9 to TRBJ2-7; a weak D match, TRBD1 (6 bases). Germline lookup yields CDR1 SEHNR and CDR2 FQNEAQ (reference sequence). CDR3 length: 14 residues. V was cut by 1 base and J by 0 bases, with 7 bases left in between. The CDR3 spells CASSLDRASYEQYF. Written as DNA, the CDR3 is TGTGCCAGCAGCTTAGACAGGGCCTCCTACGAGCAGTACTTC.

This clonotype was recorded a few times. The chain joins TRBV19 to TRBJ2-2; D gene ambiguous. Trimming left V 5 bases short and J 4 bases short, with 8 bases between. The CDR3 is 13 residues long. The germline CDR1 and CDR2 sequences are LNHDA and SQIVND (reference sequence). DNA for the CDR3: TGTGCCAGTAGTTCGTGGATCACCGGGGAGCTGTTTTTT. Translating gives CASSSWITGELFF.

This clonotype was observed at least ten times. The rearrangement links TRBV10-3 to TRBJ2-7; 7 nucleotides match TRBD1. Germline V lookup: CDR1 ENHRY, CDR2 SYGVKD. V trimming: 4 bases; J trimming: 3 bases; junction bases outside the gene matches: 3. This CDR3 region has 13 residues. CDR3 in amino acids: CAISGTGRYEQYF. The DNA of the CDR3 is TGTGCCATCAGTGGGACAGGCCGCTACGAGCAGTACTTC.